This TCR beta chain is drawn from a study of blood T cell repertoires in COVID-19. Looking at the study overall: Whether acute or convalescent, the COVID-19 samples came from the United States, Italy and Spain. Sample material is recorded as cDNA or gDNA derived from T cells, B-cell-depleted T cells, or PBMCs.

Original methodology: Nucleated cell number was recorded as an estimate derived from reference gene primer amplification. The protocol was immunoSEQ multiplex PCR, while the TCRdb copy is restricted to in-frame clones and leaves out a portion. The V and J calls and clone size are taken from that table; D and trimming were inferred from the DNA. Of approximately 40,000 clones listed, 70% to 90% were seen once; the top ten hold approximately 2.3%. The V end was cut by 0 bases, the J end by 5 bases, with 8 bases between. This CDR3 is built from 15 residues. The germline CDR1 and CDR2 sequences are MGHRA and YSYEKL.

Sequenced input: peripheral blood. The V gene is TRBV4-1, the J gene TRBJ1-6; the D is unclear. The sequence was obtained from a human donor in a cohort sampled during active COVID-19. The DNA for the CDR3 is TGCGCCAGCAGCCAAGATTCACCTAATAATTCACCCCTCCACTTT. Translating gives CASSQDSPNNSPLHF.